The source of this T cell receptor (beta chain) is a study of blood T cell repertoires in COVID-19. Study information: Acute and convalescent COVID-19 samples came from the United States, Italy and Spain. The analysed material was cDNA or gDNA that came from T cells, B-cell-depleted T cells, or PBMCs.

Original handling: Amplification of reference gene primers provided the estimated nucleated cell counts. Generated by immunoSEQ multiplex PCR, the TCRdb table keeps only in-frame clones and is missing some. The DNA gave D and trimming, while V, J and clone size come from that table. The sample has roughly 100,000 clones, 90% seen once. This CDR3 comprises 20 residues. The germline V and J ends were trimmed by 2 bases and 3 bases, with 29 bases remaining between them. Germline CDR1 is MNHEY and CDR2 is SMNVEV (reference sequence). Sequencing was done on a sample of peripheral blood. This clonotype was sampled from a man aged 45 to 65 with acute or convalescent COVID-19. The chain carries TRBV27 and TRBJ2-7; TRBD2 might be the D (8 bases). The CDR3 DNA reads TGTGCCAGCAGTTTAAATCCGGGACAGCGGGGGAGAGGGGAAATCTACGAGCAGTACTTC. The encoded protein is CASSLNPGQRGRGEIYEQYF.